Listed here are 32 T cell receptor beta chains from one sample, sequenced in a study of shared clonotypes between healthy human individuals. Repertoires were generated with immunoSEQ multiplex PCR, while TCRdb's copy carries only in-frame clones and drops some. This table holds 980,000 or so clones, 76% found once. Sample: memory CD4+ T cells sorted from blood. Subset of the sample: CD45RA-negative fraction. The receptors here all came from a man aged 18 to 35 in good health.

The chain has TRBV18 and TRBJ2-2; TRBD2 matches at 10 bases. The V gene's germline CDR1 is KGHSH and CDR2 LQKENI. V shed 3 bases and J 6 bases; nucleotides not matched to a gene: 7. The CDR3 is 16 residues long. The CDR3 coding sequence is TGTGCCAGCTCACCTGTTGGACTAGCGGCACCCGGGGAGCTGTTTTTT. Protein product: CASSPVGLAAPGELFF. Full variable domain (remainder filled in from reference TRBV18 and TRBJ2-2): NAGVMQNPRHLVRRRGQEARLRCSPMKGHSHVYWYRQLPEEGLKFMVYLQKENIIDESGMPKERFSAEFPKEGPSILRIQQVVRGDSAAYFCASSPVGLAAPGELFFGEGSRLTVL.

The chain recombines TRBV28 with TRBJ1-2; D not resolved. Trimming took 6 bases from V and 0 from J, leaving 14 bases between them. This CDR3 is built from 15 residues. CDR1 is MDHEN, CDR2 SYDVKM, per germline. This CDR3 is CASSEDLGPNYGYTF. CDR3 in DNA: TGTGCCAGCAGCGAGGACCTCGGTCCTAACTATGGCTACACCTTC.

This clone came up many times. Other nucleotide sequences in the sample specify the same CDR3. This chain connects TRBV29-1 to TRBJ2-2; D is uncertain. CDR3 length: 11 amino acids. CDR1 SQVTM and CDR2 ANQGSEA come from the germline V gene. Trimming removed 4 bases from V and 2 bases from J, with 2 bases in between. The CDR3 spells CSVANTGELFF. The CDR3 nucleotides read TGCAGCGTTGCAAACACCGGGGAGCTGTTTTTT.

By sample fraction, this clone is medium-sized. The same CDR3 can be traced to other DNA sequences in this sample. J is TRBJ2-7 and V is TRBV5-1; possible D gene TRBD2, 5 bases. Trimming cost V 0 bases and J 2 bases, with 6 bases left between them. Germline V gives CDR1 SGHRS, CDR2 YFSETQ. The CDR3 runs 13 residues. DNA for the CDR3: TGCGCCAGCAGCTTGGTCGGGACCTACGAGCAGTACTTC. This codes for CASSLVGTYEQYF.

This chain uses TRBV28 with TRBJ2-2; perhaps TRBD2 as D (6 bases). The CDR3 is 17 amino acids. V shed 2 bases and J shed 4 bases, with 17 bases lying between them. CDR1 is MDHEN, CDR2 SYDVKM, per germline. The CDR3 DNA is TGTGCCAGCAGTTTAGACTCCGGGGGATGGGGCACCGGGGAGCTGTTTTTT. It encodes CASSLDSGGWGTGELFF.

The CDR3 region has the DNA TGTGCCAGCAGTTTTTCGCCCTATGGCTACACCTTC. It yields the protein CASSFSPYGYTF. The genes are TRBV28 and TRBJ1-2; D unclear. The germline V gene encodes CDR1 MDHEN and CDR2 SYDVKM. The CDR3 is 12 residues long. The V and J ends lost 3 bases and 4 bases respectively, with 6 bases between them.

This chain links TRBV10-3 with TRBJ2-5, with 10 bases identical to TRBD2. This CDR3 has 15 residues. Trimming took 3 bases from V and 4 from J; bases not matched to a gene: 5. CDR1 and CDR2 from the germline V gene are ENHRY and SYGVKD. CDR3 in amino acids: CAISESGTSVETQYF. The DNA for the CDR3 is TGTGCCATCAGTGAATCCGGGACTAGCGTAGAGACCCAGTACTTC.

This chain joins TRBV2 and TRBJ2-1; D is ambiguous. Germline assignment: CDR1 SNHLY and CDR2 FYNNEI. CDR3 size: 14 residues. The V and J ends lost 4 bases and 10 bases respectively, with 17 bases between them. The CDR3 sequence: CASSVALTPREQFF. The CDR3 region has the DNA TGTGCCAGCAGTGTGGCCCTGACTCCTCGGGAGCAGTTCTTC. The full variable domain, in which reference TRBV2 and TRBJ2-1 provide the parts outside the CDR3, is EPEVTQTPSHQVTQMGQEVILRCVPISNHLYFYWYRQILGQKVEFLVSFYNNEISEKSEIFDDQFSVERPDGSNFTLKIRSTKLEDSAMYFCASSVALTPREQFFGPGTRLTVL.

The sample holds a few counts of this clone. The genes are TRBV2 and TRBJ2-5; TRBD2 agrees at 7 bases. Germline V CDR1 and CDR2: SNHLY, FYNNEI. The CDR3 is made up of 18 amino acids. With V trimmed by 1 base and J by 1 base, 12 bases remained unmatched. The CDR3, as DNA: TGTGCCAGCAGTGAAGGTCTAGCGGTAAACTGGGGCCAAGAGACCCAGTACTTC. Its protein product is CASSEGLAVNWGQETQYF. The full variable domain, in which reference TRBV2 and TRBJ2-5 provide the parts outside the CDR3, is EPEVTQTPSHQVTQMGQEVILRCVPISNHLYFYWYRQILGQKVEFLVSFYNNEISEKSEIFDDQFSVERPDGSNFTLKIRSTKLEDSAMYFCASSEGLAVNWGQETQYFGPGTRLLVL.

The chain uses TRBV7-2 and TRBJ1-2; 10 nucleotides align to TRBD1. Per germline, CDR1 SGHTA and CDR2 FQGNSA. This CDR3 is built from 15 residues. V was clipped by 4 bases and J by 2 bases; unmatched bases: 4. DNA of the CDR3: TGTGCCAGCAGCTCCGGACAGGGGGGGAACTATGGCTACACCTTC. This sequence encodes CASSSGQGGNYGYTF.

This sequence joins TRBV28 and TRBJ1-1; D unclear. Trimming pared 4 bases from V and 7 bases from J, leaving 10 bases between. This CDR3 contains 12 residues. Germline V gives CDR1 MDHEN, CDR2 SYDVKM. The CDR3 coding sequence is TGTGCCAGCAGTTGGGCCAGCTTTGAAGCTTTCTTT. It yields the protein CASSWASFEAFF.

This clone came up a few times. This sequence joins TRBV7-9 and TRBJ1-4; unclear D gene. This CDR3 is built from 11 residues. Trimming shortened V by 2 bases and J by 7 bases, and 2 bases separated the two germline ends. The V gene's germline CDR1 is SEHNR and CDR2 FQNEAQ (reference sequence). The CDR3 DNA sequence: TGTGCCAGCAGCTTAAGTGAAAAACTGTTTTTT. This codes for CASSLSEKLFF.

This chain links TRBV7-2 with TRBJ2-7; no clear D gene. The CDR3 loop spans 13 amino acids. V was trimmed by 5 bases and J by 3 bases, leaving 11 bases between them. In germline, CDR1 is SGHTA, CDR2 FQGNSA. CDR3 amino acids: CASSLKIRYEQYF. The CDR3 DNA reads TGTGCCAGCAGCCTAAAAATCCGCTACGAGCAGTACTTC.

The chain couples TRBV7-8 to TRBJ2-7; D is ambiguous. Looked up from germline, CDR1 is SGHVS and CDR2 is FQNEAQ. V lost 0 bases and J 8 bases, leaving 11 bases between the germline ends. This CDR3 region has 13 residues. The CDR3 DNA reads TGTGCCAGCAGCTTAGCGAGCCAGGCCCAGCAGTACTTC. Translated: CASSLASQAQQYF.

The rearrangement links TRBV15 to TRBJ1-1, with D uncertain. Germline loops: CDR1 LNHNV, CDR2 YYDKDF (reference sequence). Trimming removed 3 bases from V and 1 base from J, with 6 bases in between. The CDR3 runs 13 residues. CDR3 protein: CATSSRANTEAFF. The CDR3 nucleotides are TGTGCCACCAGCAGTCGGGCGAACACTGAAGCTTTCTTT.

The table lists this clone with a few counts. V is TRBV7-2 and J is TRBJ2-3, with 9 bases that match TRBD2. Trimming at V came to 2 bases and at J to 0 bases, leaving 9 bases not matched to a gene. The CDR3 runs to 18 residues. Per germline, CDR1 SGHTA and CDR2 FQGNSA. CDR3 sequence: CASSLKASGTSSTDTQYF. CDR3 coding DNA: TGTGCCAGCAGCTTAAAGGCTAGCGGGACCTCTAGCACAGATACGCAGTATTTT.

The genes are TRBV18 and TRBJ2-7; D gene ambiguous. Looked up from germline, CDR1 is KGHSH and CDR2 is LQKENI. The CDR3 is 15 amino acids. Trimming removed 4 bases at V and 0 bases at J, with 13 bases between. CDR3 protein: CASSRTTSSSYEQYF. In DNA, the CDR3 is TGTGCCAGCTCACGGACCACATCGAGCTCCTACGAGCAGTACTTC.

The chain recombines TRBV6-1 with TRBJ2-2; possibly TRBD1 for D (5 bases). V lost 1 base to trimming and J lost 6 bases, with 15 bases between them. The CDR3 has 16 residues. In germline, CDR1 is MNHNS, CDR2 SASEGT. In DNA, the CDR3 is TGTGCCAGCAGTGAAGACGGCAGGGTTTGGGCCGGGGAGCTGTTTTTT. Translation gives CASSEDGRVWAGELFF.

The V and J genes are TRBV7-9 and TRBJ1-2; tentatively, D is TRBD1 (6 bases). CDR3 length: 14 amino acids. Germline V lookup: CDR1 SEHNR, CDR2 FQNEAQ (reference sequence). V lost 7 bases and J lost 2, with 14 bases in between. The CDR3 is CASTLGGSNYGYTF. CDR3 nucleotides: TGTGCCAGCACCCTAGGGGGGTCCAACTATGGCTACACCTTC.

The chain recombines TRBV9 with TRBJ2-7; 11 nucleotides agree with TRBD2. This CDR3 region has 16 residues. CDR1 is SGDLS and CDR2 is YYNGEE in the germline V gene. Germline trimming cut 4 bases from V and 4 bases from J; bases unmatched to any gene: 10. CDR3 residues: CASSPQPGLAEYEQYF. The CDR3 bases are TGTGCCAGCAGCCCCCAACCGGGACTAGCGGAGTACGAGCAGTACTTC.

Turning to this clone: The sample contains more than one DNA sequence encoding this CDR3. CDR3: CAWSGRVSNQPQHF. CDR3 in DNA: TGTGCCTGGAGTGGTAGGGTTAGCAATCAGCCCCAGCATTTT. V and J are TRBV30 and TRBJ1-5; D is unclear. This CDR3 has 14 residues. CDR1 is GTSNPN and CDR2 is SVGIG in the germline V gene (reference sequence). V dropped 1 base and J dropped 0 bases, with 7 bases sitting between them.

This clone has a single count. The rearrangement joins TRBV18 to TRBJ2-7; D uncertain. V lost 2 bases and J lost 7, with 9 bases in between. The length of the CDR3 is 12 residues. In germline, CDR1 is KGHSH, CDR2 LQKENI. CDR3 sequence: CASSPGSREQYF. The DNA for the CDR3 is TGTGCCAGCTCACCAGGTTCTAGGGAGCAGTACTTC.

CDR3 DNA sequence: TGCGCCAGCAGCCCGATGGGGACACAGGGGTCTTGGTATGGCTACACCTTC. Its protein product is CASSPMGTQGSWYGYTF. The V gene is TRBV5-1, the J gene TRBJ1-2, with 7 bases identical to TRBD1. The CDR3 length is 17 residues. From germline, CDR1 is SGHRS and CDR2 YFSETQ. The junction had 17 bases not matched to a gene; V was cut back by 4 bases and J by 5 bases.

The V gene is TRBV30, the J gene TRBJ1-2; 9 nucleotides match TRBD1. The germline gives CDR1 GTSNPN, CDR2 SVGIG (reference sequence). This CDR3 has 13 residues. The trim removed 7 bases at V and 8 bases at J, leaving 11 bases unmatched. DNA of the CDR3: TGTGCCTCTCCGGACAGGGGAGACACGGGCTACACCTTC. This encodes CASPDRGDTGYTF.

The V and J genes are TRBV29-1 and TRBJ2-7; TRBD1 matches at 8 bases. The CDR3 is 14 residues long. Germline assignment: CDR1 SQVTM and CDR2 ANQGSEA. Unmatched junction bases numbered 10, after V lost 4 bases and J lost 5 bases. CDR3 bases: TGCAGCGTTGGCCCGACAGGGGTAGGGCACGAGCAGTACTTC. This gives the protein CSVGPTGVGHEQYF.

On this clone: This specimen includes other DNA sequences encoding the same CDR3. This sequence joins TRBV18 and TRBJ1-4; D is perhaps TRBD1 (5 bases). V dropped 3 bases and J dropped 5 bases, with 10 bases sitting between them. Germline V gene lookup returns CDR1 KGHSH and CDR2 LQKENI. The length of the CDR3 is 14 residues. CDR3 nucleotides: TGTGCCAGCTCACCCGGGACGGGGAATGAAAAACTGTTTTTT. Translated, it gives CASSPGTGNEKLFF.

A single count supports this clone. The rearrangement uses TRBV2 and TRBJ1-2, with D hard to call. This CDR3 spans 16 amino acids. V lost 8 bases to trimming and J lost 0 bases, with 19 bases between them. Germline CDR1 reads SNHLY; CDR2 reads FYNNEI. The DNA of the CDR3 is TGTGCCAGCGCCCGGAGGAACCAGTCTCCTAACTATGGCTACACCTTC. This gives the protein CASARRNQSPNYGYTF.

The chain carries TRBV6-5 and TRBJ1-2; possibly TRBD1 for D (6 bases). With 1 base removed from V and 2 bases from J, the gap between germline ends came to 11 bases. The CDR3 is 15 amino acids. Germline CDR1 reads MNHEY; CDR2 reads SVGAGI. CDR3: CASSYLPGANYGYTF. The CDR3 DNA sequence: TGTGCCAGCAGTTACTTACCGGGGGCGAACTATGGCTACACCTTC.

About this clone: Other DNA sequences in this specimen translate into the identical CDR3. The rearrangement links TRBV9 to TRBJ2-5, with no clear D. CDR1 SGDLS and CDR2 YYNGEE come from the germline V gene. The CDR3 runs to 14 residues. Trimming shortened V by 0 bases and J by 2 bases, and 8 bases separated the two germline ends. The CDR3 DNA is TGTGCCAGCAGCGTAGGAAATAGTCAAGAGACCCAGTACTTC. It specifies CASSVGNSQETQYF.

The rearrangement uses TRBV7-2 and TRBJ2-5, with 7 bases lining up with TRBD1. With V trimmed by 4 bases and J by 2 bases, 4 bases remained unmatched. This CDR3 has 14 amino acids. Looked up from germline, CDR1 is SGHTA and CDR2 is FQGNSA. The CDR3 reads CASSSPGQQETQYF. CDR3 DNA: TGTGCCAGCAGCTCGCCGGGACAGCAAGAGACCCAGTACTTC. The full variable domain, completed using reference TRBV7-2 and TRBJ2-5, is GAGVSQSPSNKVTEKGKDVELRCDPISGHTALYWYRQSLGQGLEFLIYFQGNSAPDKSGLPSDRFSAERTGGSVSTLTIQRTQQEDSAVYLCASSSPGQQETQYFGPGTRLLVL.

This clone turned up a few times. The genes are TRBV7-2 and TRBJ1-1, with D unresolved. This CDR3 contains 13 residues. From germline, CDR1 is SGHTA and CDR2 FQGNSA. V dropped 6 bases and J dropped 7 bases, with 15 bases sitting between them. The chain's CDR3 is CASSHSSVGEAFF. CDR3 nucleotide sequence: TGTGCCAGCAGTCATTCGTCGGTGGGTGAAGCTTTCTTT. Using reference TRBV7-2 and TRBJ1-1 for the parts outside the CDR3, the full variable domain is GAGVSQSPSNKVTEKGKDVELRCDPISGHTALYWYRQSLGQGLEFLIYFQGNSAPDKSGLPSDRFSAERTGGSVSTLTIQRTQQEDSAVYLCASSHSSVGEAFFGQGTRLTVV.

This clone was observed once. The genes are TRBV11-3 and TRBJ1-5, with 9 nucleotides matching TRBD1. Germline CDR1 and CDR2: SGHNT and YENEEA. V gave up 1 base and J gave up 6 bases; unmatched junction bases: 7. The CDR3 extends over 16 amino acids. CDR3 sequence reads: CASSLVDRGFGQPQHF. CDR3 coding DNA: TGTGCCAGCAGCTTAGTAGACAGGGGGTTTGGTCAGCCCCAGCATTTT.